This T cell receptor beta chain was recovered during a study of T cells after yellow fever vaccination. Study at large: Fractions of low cell number were prepared using SMART-Seq v4 Ultra Low Input.

V was shortened by 0 bases and J by 1 base, with 7 bases between the two germline ends. Germline V gives CDR1 SGHRS, CDR2 YFSETQ. CDR3 length: 14 residues. Findings of the study overall: Abundant bulk-population clonotypes could contaminate the FACS-sorted repertoires.

Comment on this clonotype: The antigen remains undetermined.

For TCR, cDNA came from 5'RACE template switching, which added a universal primer site and UMIs. One entry per CDR3 protein, called by TCRdb with MiXCR from the 5' RACE reads. The sample holds 200,000 to 300,000 distinct CDR3 sequences; 6.9% are singletons and the top ten take over 0.65%. V usage is TRBV5-1 and J usage is TRBJ1-1; unclear D gene. The input for sequencing was CD4+ T cells sorted from PBMCs, taken 15 days after the yellow fever booster vaccination. The sequence was obtained from a man under 40 who received the YFV17D yellow fever vaccine. In DNA, the CDR3 is TGCGCCAGCAGCTTGGTTCCGGGGAACACTGAAGCTTTCTTT. Its protein is CASSLVPGNTEAFF.